This TCR beta chain was documented in a study of breast tumors, draining lymph nodes, adjacent tissues. Germline assignment: CDR1 SEHNR and CDR2 FQNEAQ (reference sequence). This CDR3 contains 15 residues. V lost 5 bases and J lost 2; bases outside the gene matches: 6. Breast cancer patients provided tissue from their axillary draining lymph nodes. This clonotype was counted many times. Its target is unknown. TCRdb reprocessed the multiplex PCR reads with MiXCR, giving one entry per CDR3 protein. This sample has about 150,000 distinct CDR3 sequences; about 20% occur once, and the top ten carry about 2.4%. Findings and caveats of the study: Compared with lymph nodes, tumors were less diverse; compared with nontumor tissue, more. The lymph node origin of tumor T cells was framed as consistent with a hypothesis, not demonstrated. Luminal-like breast cancer showed significantly higher tumor–nontumor repertoire similarity than basal-like.

V usage is TRBV7-9 and J usage is TRBJ2-5; 9 bases map to TRBD1. The material sequenced was axillary lymph node tissue. This TCR was recovered from a female donor with breast cancer. Some clones in this sample may be carry-over from other donors' samples. This CDR3 reads CASSTRTGEQETQYF. CDR3 DNA sequence: TGTGCCAGCAGCACCCGGACAGGGGAGCAAGAGACCCAGTACTTC. The full variable domain, with the rest looked up from reference TRBV7-9 and TRBJ2-5, is DTGVSQNPRHKITKRGQNVTFRCDPISEHNRLYWYRQTLGQGPEFLTYFQNEAQLEKSRLLSDRFSAERPKGSFSTLEIQRTEQGDSAMYLCASSTRTGEQETQYFGPGTRLLVL.